This record concerns one T cell receptor beta chain sequence. The authors' processing: Scientists estimated how many nucleated cells there were by amplifying reference gene primers. Sequencing used immunoSEQ multiplex PCR; TCRdb keeps in-frame clones, though not all of them. V and J calls and clone size are those listed in that table; D and trimming were worked out from the DNA. Among fewer than 300,000 clones, 85% to 90% were seen once, and the ten largest hold around 0.84%. This sample stems from a study of blood T cell repertoires in COVID-19. Study at large: Samples came from the United States, Italy and Spain, spanning acute and convalescent COVID-19.

The CDR3 covers 12 residues. The germline V gene encodes CDR1 MDHEN and CDR2 SYDVKM. The V end lost 5 bases, the J end lost 6 bases, and 11 bases lay between the germline ends. The sequenced material came from peripheral blood. The chain uses TRBV28 and TRBJ2-7; TRBD1 might be the D (6 bases). This TCR was sampled from a young man with acute or convalescent COVID-19. CDR3: CASSNNRVEQYF. The CDR3 DNA is TGTGCCAGCAGTAATAACAGGGTCGAGCAGTACTTC. The complete variable domain, with remaining parts taken from reference TRBV28 and TRBJ2-7, reads DVKVTQSSRYLVKRTGEKVFLECVQDMDHENMFWYRQDPGLGLRLIYFSYDVKMKEKGDIPEGYSVSREKKERFSLILESASTNQTSMYLCASSNNRVEQYFGPGTRLTVT.